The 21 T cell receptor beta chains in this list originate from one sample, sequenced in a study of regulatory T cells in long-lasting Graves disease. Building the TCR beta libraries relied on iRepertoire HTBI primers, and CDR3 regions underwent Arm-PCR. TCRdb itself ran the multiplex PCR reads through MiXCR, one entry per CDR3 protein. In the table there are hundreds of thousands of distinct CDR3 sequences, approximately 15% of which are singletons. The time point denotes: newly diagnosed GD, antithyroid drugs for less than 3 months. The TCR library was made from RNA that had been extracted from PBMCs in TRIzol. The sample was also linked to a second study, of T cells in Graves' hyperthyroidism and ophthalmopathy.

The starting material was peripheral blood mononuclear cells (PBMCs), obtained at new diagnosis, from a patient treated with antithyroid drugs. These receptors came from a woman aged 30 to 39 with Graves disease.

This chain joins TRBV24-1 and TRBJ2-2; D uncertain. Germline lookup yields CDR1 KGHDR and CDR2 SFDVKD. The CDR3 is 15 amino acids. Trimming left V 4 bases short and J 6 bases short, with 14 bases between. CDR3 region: CATSEVSLGSGELFF. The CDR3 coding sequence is TGTGCCACCAGTGAAGTCAGTCTCGGTTCCGGGGAGCTGTTTTTT.

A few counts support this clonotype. CDR3 bases: TGTGCCAGCAGTGGAACTACCGGGACTAGCGGGAGGGGAGCGGGCACAGATACGCAGTATTTT. It yields the protein CASSGTTGTSGRGAGTDTQYF. The chain combines TRBV6-1 with TRBJ2-3; TRBD2 matches at 16 bases. This CDR3 is built from 21 residues. V dropped 4 bases and J dropped 1; count of bases not matched to a gene: 14. Germline-derived CDR1 and CDR2 are MNHNS and SASEGT.

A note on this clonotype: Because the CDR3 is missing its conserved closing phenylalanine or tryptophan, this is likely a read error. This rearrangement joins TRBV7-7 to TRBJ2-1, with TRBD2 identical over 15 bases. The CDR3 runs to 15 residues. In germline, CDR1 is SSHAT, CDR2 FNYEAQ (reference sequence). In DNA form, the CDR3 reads TGTGCTAGCAGCTACGGACTAGCGGGAGGGTATGAGCAGTTCTCC. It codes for CASSYGLAGGYEQFS.

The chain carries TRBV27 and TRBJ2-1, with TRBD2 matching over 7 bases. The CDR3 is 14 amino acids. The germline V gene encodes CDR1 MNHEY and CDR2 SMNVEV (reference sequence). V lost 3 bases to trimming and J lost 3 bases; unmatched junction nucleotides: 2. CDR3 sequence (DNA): TGTGCCAGCAGTTTGACTAGCCGCTACAATGAGCAGTTCTTC. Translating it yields CASSLTSRYNEQFF.

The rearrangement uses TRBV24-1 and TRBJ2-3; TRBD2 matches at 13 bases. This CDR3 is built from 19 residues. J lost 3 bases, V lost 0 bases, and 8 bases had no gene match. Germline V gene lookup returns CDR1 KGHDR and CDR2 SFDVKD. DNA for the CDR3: TGTGCCACCAGTGATTTGAGGGGACAACTAGCGGGAGGGACAGATACGCAGTATTTT. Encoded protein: CATSDLRGQLAGGTDTQYF.

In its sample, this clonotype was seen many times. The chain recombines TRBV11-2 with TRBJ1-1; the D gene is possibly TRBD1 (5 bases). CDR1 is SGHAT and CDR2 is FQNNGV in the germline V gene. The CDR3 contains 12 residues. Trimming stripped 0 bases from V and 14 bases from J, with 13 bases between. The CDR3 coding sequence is TGTGCCAGCAGCTTAGAAGGACACCCCCGATTCTTT. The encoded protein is CASSLEGHPRFF.

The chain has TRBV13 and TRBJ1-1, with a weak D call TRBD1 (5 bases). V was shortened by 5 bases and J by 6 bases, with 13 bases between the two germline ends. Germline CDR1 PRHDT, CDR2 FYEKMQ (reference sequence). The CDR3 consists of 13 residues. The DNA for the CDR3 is TGTGCCAGCAGCCGGGGGTCGAGGGCTGAAGCTTTCTTT. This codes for CASSRGSRAEAFF.

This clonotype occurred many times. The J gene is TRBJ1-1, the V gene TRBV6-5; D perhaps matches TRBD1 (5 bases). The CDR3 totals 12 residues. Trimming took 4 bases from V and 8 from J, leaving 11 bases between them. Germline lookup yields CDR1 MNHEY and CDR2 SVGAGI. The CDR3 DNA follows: TGTGCCAGCAGTTCGGGACCAAGAGAAGCTTTCTTT. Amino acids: CASSSGPREAFF.

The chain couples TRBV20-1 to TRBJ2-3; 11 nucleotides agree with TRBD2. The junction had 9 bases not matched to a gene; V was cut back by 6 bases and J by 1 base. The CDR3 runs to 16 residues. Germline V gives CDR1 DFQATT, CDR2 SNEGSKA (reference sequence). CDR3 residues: CSAPGLAARGTDTQYF. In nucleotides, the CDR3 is TGCAGTGCCCCGGGACTAGCGGCTCGGGGCACAGATACGCAGTATTTT.

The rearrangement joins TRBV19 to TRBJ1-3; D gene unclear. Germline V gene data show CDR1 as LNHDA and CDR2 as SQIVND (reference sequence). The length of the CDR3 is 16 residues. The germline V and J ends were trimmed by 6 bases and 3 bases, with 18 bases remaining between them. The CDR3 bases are TGTGCCAGTAGCTTGCGGGGAGCAGCTCTTGGAAACACCATATATTTT. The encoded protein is CASSLRGAALGNTIYF.

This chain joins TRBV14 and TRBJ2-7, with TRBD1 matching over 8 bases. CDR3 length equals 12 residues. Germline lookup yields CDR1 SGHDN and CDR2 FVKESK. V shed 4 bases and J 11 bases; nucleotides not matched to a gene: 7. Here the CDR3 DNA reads TGTGCCAGCAGCCTATCAGGGGGCGCGGAGTACTTC. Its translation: CASSLSGGAEYF.

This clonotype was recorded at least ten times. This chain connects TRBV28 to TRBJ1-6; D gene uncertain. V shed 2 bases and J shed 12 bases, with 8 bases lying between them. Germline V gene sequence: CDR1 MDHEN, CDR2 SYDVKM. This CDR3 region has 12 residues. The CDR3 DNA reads TGTGCCAGCAGTTTAATCGGCGAACCCCTCCACTTT. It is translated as CASSLIGEPLHF.

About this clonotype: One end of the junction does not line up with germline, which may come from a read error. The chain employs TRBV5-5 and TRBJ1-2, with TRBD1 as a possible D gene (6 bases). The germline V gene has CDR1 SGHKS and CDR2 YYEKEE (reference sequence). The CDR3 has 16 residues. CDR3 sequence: CASSPAFVRSSGGYAF. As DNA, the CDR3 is TGTGCCAGCAGCCCTGCCTTTGTGCGGTCCTCCGGGGGCTACGCCTTC.

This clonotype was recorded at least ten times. The CDR3 DNA is TGCAGCGTTGAATTTACGGGAGATAGCAATCAGCCCCAGCATTTT. It encodes CSVEFTGDSNQPQHF. This rearrangement joins TRBV29-1 to TRBJ1-5; the D is unclear. Germline assignment: CDR1 SQVTM and CDR2 ANQGSEA. With 2 bases removed from V and 0 bases from J, the gap between germline ends came to 11 bases. The CDR3 contains 15 residues. The variable domain in full, completed from reference TRBV29-1 and TRBJ1-5, reads SAVISQKPSRDICQRGTSLTIQCQVDSQVTMMFWYRQQPGQSLTLIATANQGSEATYESGFVIDKFPISRPNLTFSTLTVSNMSPEDSSIYLCSVEFTGDSNQPQHFGDGTRLSIL.

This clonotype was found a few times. CDR3 residues: CASSRDSLYNEQFF. In DNA form, the CDR3 reads TGTGCCAGCAGTCGGGACAGTCTCTACAATGAGCAGTTCTTC. The chain couples TRBV6-1 to TRBJ2-1, with TRBD1 matching over 7 bases. V gave up 5 bases and J gave up 3 bases; unmatched junction bases: 4. The CDR3 has 14 amino acids. Germline loops: CDR1 MNHNS, CDR2 SASEGT.

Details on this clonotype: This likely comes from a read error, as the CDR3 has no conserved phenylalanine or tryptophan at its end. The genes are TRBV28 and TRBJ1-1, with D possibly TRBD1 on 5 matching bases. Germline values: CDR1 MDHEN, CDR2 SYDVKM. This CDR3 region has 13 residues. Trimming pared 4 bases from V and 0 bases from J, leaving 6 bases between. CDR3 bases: TGTGCCAGCAGTTACAGGATGAACACTGAAGCTTTCCTT. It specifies CASSYRMNTEAFL.

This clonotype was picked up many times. The CDR3 is CASSLLGGSGANVLTF. The CDR3 bases are TGTGCCAGCAGTTTGCTCGGGGGGTCTGGGGCCAACGTCCTGACTTTC. The chain is built from TRBV28 and TRBJ2-6; 7 bases align to TRBD2. This CDR3 is 16 amino acids long. The germline V gene encodes CDR1 MDHEN and CDR2 SYDVKM. The V segment lost 3 bases and the J segment 1 base; nucleotides outside the gene matches: 3. Together with reference TRBV28 and TRBJ2-6, the CDR3 gives the full variable domain: DVKVTQSSRYLVKRTGEKVFLECVQDMDHENMFWYRQDPGLGLRLIYFSYDVKMKEKGDIPEGYSVSREKKERFSLILESASTNQTSMYLCASSLLGGSGANVLTFGAGSRLTVL.

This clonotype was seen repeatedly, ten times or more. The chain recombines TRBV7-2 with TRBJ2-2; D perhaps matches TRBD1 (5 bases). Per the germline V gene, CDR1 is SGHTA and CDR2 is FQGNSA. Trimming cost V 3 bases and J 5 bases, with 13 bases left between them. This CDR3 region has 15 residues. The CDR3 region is CASSFLIPGTGELFF. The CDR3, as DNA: TGTGCCAGCAGCTTTCTGATCCCAGGGACCGGGGAGCTGTTTTTT.

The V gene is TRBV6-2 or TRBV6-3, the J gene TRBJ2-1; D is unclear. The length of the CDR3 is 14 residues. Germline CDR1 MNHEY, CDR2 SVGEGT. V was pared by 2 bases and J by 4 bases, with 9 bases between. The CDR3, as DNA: TGTGCCAGCAGTTACACCGACGTATACAATGAGCAGTTCTTC. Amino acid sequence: CASSYTDVYNEQFF.

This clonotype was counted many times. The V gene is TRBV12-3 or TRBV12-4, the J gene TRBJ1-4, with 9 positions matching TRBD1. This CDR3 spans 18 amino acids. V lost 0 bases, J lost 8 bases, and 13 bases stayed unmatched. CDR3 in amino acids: CASSLAIQGTGREEKLFF. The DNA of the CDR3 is TGTGCCAGCAGTTTAGCGATTCAGGGGACAGGGAGGGAAGAAAAACTGTTTTTT.

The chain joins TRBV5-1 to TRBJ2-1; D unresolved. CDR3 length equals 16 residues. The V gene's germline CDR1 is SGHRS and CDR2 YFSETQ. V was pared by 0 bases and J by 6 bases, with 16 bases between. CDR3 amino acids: CASSLERPAPGNEQFF. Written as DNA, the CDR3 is TGCGCCAGCAGCTTGGAACGACCCGCACCTGGCAATGAGCAGTTCTTC.